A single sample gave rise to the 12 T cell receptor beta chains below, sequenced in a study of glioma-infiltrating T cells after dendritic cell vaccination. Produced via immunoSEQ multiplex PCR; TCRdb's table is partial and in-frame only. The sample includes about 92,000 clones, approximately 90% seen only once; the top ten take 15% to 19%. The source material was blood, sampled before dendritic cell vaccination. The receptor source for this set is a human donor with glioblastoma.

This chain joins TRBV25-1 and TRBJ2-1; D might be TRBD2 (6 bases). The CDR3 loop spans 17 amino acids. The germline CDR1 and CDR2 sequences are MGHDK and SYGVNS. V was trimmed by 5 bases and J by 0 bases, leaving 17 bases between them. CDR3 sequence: CASSPDGRESSYNEQFF. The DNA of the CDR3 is TGTGCCAGCAGTCCCGATGGACGGGAGAGCTCCTACAATGAGCAGTTCTTC.

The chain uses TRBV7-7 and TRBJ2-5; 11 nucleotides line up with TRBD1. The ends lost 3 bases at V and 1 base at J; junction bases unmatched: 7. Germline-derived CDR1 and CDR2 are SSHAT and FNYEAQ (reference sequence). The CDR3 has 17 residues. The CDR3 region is CASSLNPGTGGQETQYF. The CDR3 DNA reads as TGTGCCAGCAGCTTGAACCCCGGGACAGGGGGCCAAGAGACCCAGTACTTC.

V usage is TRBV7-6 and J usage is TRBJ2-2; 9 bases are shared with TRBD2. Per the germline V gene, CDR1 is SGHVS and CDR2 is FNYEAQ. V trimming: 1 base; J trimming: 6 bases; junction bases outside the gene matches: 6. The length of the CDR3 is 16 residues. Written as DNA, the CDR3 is TGTGCCAGCAGCTTAGGATTTCTAGCGGGATCCGGGGAGCTGTTTTTT. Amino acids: CASSLGFLAGSGELFF.

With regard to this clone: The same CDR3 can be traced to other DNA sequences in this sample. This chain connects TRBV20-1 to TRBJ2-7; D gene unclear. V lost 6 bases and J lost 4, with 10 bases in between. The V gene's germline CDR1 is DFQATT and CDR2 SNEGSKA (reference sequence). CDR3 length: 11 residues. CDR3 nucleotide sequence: TGCAGTGCCCGCTTGAGTTACGAGCAGTACTTC. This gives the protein CSARLSYEQYF.

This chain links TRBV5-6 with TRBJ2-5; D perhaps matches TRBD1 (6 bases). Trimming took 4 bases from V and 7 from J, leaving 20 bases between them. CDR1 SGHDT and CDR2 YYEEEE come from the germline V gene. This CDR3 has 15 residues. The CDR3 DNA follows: TGTGCCAGCAGCCTTCTGGCAGGGGCTGGTGGGACCCAGTACTTC. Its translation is CASSLLAGAGGTQYF.

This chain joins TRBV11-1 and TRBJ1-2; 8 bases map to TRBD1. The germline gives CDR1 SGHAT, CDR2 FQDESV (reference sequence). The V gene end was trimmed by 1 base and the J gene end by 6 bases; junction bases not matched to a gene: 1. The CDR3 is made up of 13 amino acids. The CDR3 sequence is CASSLGQGNGYTF. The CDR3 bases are TGTGCCAGCAGCTTAGGACAGGGGAATGGCTACACCTTC.

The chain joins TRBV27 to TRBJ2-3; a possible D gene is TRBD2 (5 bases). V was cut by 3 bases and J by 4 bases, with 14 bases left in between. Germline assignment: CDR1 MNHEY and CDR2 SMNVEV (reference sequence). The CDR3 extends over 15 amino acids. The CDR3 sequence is CASSFGWASSDTQYF. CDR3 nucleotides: TGTGCCAGCAGTTTTGGGTGGGCTAGCTCAGATACGCAGTATTTT.

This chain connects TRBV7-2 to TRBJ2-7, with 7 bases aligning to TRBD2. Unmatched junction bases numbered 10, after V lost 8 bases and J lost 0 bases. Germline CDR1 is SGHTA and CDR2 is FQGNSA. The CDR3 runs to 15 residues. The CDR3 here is CASLQDGGSSYEQYF. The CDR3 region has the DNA TGTGCCAGCCTCCAGGACGGGGGGAGCTCCTACGAGCAGTACTTC. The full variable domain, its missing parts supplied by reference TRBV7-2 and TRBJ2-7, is GAGVSQSPSNKVTEKGKDVELRCDPISGHTALYWYRQSLGQGLEFLIYFQGNSAPDKSGLPSDRFSAERTGGSVSTLTIQRTQQEDSAVYLCASLQDGGSSYEQYFGPGTRLTVT.

The CDR3 region has the DNA TGTGCCAGCAGTTATGGAGGGCTGGGCACTGAAGCTTTCTTT. This translates into CASSYGGLGTEAFF. The chain is built from TRBV6-5 and TRBJ1-1, with D uncertain. Trimming removed 3 bases from V and 4 bases from J, with 12 bases in between. The CDR3 extends over 14 amino acids. Germline loops: CDR1 MNHEY, CDR2 SVGAGI.

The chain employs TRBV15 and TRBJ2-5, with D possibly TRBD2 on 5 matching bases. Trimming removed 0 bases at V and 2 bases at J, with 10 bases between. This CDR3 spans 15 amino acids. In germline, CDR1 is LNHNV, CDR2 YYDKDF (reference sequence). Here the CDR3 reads CATSREGSTQETQYF. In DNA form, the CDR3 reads TGTGCCACCAGCAGAGAAGGGAGTACGCAAGAGACCCAGTACTTC.

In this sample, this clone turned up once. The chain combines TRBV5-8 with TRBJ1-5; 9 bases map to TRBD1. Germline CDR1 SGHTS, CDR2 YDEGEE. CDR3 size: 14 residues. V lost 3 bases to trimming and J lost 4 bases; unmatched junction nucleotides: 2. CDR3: CASSYRGQNQPQHF. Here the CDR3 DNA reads TGTGCCAGCAGCTACAGGGGGCAGAATCAGCCCCAGCATTTT.

The CDR3 spells CASKGVGETNYGYTF. DNA for the CDR3: TGTGCCAGTAAGGGGGTAGGGGAGACTAACTATGGCTACACCTTC. This sequence joins TRBV19 and TRBJ1-2; weak D call: TRBD1 (6 bases). This CDR3 is 15 amino acids long. Per germline, CDR1 LNHDA and CDR2 SQIVND (reference sequence). V was pared by 7 bases and J by 0 bases, with 15 bases between.